These T cell receptor beta chains were read from a single sample in a study of T cells after yellow fever vaccination. TCRdb reprocessed the 5' RACE reads with MiXCR, giving one entry per CDR3 protein. Here the sample spans a few hundred thousand distinct CDR3 sequences, about a fifth being singletons. Sequences were derived from PBMCs, sampled 15 days after the yellow fever booster vaccination. These receptors were collected from a man under 40 who received the YFV17D yellow fever vaccine. The CDR3 runs from the conserved cysteine through the conserved F or W. Each record gives: D gene, V gene, CDR3 length, J gene, clone size, CDR3 protein, CDR3 DNA. D genes are given only for firm matches. Only part of the rows carry a size: once, few, many, or a class if the clone is expanded.

TRBD2	TRBV6-2/TRBV6-3	16	TRBJ2-3	few	CASSSTKVGRTDTQYF	TGTGCCAGCAGTTCGACTAAGGTCGGGAGGACAGATACGCAGTATTTT
TRBD1	TRBV6-1	14	TRBJ2-2	few	CASGTGGYNGELFF	TGTGCCAGCGGGACAGGGGGCTATAACGGGGAGCTGTTTTTT
.	TRBV20-1	11	TRBJ2-1	few	CSARSGNEQFF	TGCAGTGCTAGATCCGGAAATGAGCAGTTCTTC
.	TRBV7-8	13	TRBJ2-1	few	CASRRTDYNEQFF	TGTGCCAGCAGAAGGACAGATTACAATGAGCAGTTCTTC
TRBD1	TRBV12-3/TRBV12-4	13	TRBJ1-1	.	CASSFTTGPEAFF	TGTGCCAGCAGTTTCACGACAGGGCCTGAAGCTTTCTTT
TRBD1	TRBV3-1	17	TRBJ2-3	few	CASSHALGQGPTDTQYF	TGTGCCAGCAGCCATGCACTGGGACAGGGTCCCACAGATACGCAGTATTTT
TRBD1	TRBV20-1	17	TRBJ2-7	once	CSARAEPGTGNFYEQYF	TGCAGTGCTAGAGCCGAACCCGGGACAGGGAATTTCTACGAGCAGTACTTC
.	TRBV20-1	14	TRBJ1-1	.	CSARTGRVDTEAFF	TGCAGTGCTAGGACTGGTCGGGTCGACACTGAAGCTTTCTTT
.	TRBV6-4	14	TRBJ2-3	few	CASAHRGRLDTQYF	TGTGCCAGCGCCCATCGTGGCAGGCTGGATACGCAGTATTTT
.	TRBV18	15	TRBJ2-3	many	CASSPSRDHTDTQYF	TGTGCCAGCTCACCATCCCGGGACCACACAGATACGCAGTATTTT